This TCR beta chain was captured by sequencing in a study of blood T cells in healthy people across ages. General study findings and limits: Researchers report that TCR beta diversity correlated strongly with naive T cell percentage. With donor CMV status unknown, expanded clonotype changes were possibly confounded.

A second PCR of 7 to 11 cycles used a sample-barcoded 5' primer and a J-beta primer mix. Every cDNA molecule carried a tag from a template-switch adaptor bearing 12 random nucleotides. TCRdb re-analysed the 5' RACE reads in MiXCR, keeping a single row per CDR3 protein. The profile shows some 1.4 million distinct CDR3 sequences, about 40% of them singletons. This clonotype was seen more than once but under ten times. Its antigen is not known. CDR1 MGHRA and CDR2 YSYEKL come from the germline V gene. V dropped 6 bases and J dropped 4; count of bases not matched to a gene: 5. The CDR3 spans 13 residues. A minimum of 6 million PBMCs was isolated per sample.

V usage is TRBV4-1 and J usage is TRBJ2-5, with 7 bases that match TRBD1. This receptor was taken from a woman aged 18-29 years in good health. What was sequenced was blood. The DNA for the CDR3 is TGCGCCAGCAGTACTGGGACAGTAGAGACCCAGTACTTC. As protein: CASSTGTVETQYF.